This TCR beta chain appears in the sequencing data of a study of identical twins. TCRdb reprocessed the 5' RACE reads via MiXCR and lists one record per CDR3 protein. The table shows 400,000 to 650,000 distinct CDR3 sequences, with 22% occurring only once. V gave up 4 bases and J gave up 3 bases; unmatched junction bases: 5. The germline gives CDR1 SGHRS, CDR2 YFSETQ. This CDR3 spans 16 amino acids. The study's findings and limits: Low generation probability was overrepresented in out-of-frame alpha sequences shared by twins.

This clonotype was found a few times. Its antigen is still unknown. These data also featured in a second study, about T cells expressing NK-cell markers. That report adds: Seven of the eight sequenced donors were classified as HCMV-seropositive, and one was classified as seronegative. Dominance of the CD3+CD56-NKG2C+ fraction by these clonotypes also held in several donors.

The clonotype comes from a woman between 18 and 29 years old in good health. Sequencing was done on a sample of CD4+ T cells sorted from blood. V usage is TRBV5-1 and J usage is TRBJ2-5; TRBD2 matches 14 bases. This CDR3 reads CASSLAGLAGEETQYF. The DNA of the CDR3 is TGCGCCAGCAGCCTTGCGGGACTAGCGGGAGAAGAGACCCAGTACTTC.